A single TCR beta chain is shown here with its context. V lost 4 bases to trimming and J lost 8 bases; unmatched junction nucleotides: 14. CDR3 length: 15 amino acids. Germline V gene sequence: CDR1 SGHTS, CDR2 YDEGEE. The data were produced by immunoSEQ multiplex PCR, yet TCRdb's version contains in-frame clones alone and is incomplete. The sample contains approximately 150,000 clones, about nine tenths of which appear only once. The record originates from a study of cytomegalovirus exposure and HLA in healthy donors. The chain recombines TRBV5-8 with TRBJ2-7, with TRBD1 identical over 8 bases. This sequence was found in a man between 18 and 29 years old in good health and CMV-seropositive. Sequencing used PBMCs. The chain's CDR3 is CASSTLLGQGMKQYF. CDR3 coding DNA: TGTGCCAGCAGCACCCTCCTTGGACAGGGAATGAAGCAGTACTTC.